The 2 T cell receptor beta chains given below trace back to one sample, sequenced in a study of human T cells and chemical hapten exposure. The time point denotes: pre-sensitization, week 0. Described treatment: therapeutic diphenylcyclopropenone sensitization with weekly scalp DPC. TCRdb re-analysed the RACE reads in MiXCR, keeping a single row per CDR3 protein. The sample lists tens of thousands of distinct CDR3 sequences, more than 8% occurring once. The material was whole blood, obtained in connection with sensitization to the hapten diphenylcyclopropenone (DPC). The receptors here all came from a man between 35 and 55 years old with alopecia areata. Some clones in this sample may be carry-over from other donors' samples.

In its sample, this clonotype was seen a few times. V usage is TRBV20-1 and J usage is TRBJ2-3; tentative D call: TRBD2 (5 bases). This CDR3 region has 16 residues. The germline V gene has CDR1 DFQATT and CDR2 SNEGSKA (reference sequence). With 5 bases removed from V and 3 bases from J, the gap between germline ends came to 21 bases. This CDR3 reads CSAVPGRARVTDTQYF. The CDR3 DNA sequence: TGCAGTGCTGTCCCCGGGCGGGCGAGGGTTACAGATACGCAGTATTTT.

This clonotype has more than one count but fewer than ten. For the CDR3, the DNA is TGTGCCAGCAGTTTGGGACTAGCGCTAGATACGCAGTATTTT. Its protein product is CASSLGLALDTQYF. The chain employs TRBV6-5 and TRBJ2-3, with 10 bases matching TRBD2. The length of the CDR3 is 14 residues. With 4 bases clipped from V and 5 bases from J, the junction kept 3 bases outside the gene matches. The V gene's germline CDR1 is MNHEY and CDR2 SVGAGI.